The T cell receptor beta chain under discussion was sequenced for a study of cytomegalovirus exposure and HLA in healthy donors. 60 Vbeta and 13 Jbeta primers were used in PCR. Assay used: immunoSEQ multiplex PCR; TCRdb lists only in-frame clones, some missing. Among nearly 95,000 clones, 60% to 80% were seen once, and the ten largest hold approximately 3.6%. Concerning this clone itself: Its specificity is unknown.

Study-wide results and caveats: The number of N-insertions in an Asian-associated ancestry cluster was reportedly below the 666-donor mean in a later analysis. Earlier analysis yielded a pattern in which most TCR beta V segments were productive about 87% or about 30% of the time. CMV serostatus was the sole immune exposure information available.

The CDR3 is made up of 13 amino acids. V was shortened by 1 base and J by 4 bases, with 8 bases between the two germline ends. The germline V gene has CDR1 SGHRS and CDR2 YFSETQ. The sample taken for sequencing was PBMCs. The chain joins TRBV5-1 to TRBJ1-2; possibly TRBD1 for D (6 bases). This TCR was recovered from a woman aged 40-49 years in good health and CMV-seronegative. The CDR3 DNA follows: TGCGCCAGCAGCTTGTCAGGGGCCTATGGCTACACCTTC. Its translation is CASSLSGAYGYTF.